The 8 T cell receptor beta chains given below trace back to one sample, sequenced in a study of blood T cells in healthy people across ages. A sample-barcoded 5' primer and a J-beta primer mix were used in a second PCR of roughly 6 to 11 cycles. TCRdb called the 5' RACE reads again in MiXCR, with one record for every CDR3 protein. The table includes about 2 million distinct CDR3 sequences, roughly 49% detected once. Sequences were obtained from blood. These TCRs come from a woman aged 35 to 49 in good health.

This clonotype was observed a few times. The rearrangement links TRBV6-1 to TRBJ1-6, with D unclear. Germline V gene data show CDR1 as MNHNS and CDR2 as SASEGT. The V end was cut by 4 bases, the J end by 10 bases, with 5 bases between. The CDR3 spans 11 residues. The CDR3 reads CASSVRSPLHF. In DNA form, the CDR3 reads TGTGCCAGCAGTGTTCGATCACCCCTCCACTTT.

The V and J genes are TRBV9 and TRBJ2-5, with TRBD1 matching over 10 bases. This CDR3 has 17 residues. Trimming took 4 bases from V and 11 from J; bases not matched to a gene: 20. Germline loops: CDR1 SGDLS, CDR2 YYNGEE. This CDR3 reads CASSPHPTGGVNNEQYF. CDR3 in DNA: TGTGCCAGCAGCCCTCACCCGACAGGGGGCGTCAACAATGAGCAGTACTTC.

This sequence joins TRBV7-2 and TRBJ2-5, with D possibly being TRBD1 (7 bases). The better agreement between TRBJ2-7 and the DNA end casts doubt on the J call. The CDR3 totals 16 residues. Per germline, CDR1 SGHTA and CDR2 FQGNSA. The CDR3 sequence: CASSLSSRGALYEQYF. The CDR3 DNA follows: TGTGCCAGCAGCTTATCCAGCAGGGGGGCGTTATACGAGCAGTACTTC.

This clonotype was detected only a few times. This chain joins TRBV2 and TRBJ2-3, with D possibly matching TRBD1 (5 bases). Trimming pared 7 bases from V and 2 bases from J, leaving 19 bases between. This CDR3 spans 16 amino acids. Germline V lookup: CDR1 SNHLY, CDR2 FYNNEI. This chain's CDR3 is CASIVSQGHLTDTQYF. CDR3 in DNA: TGTGCCAGCATTGTTTCCCAGGGTCATCTCACAGATACGCAGTATTTT.

The chain carries TRBV11-1 and TRBJ2-5; the D gene could be TRBD1 or TRBD2 (5 bases each). The ends were cut back, 2 bases at V and 4 bases at J, with 14 bases in the middle. Germline V gene lookup returns CDR1 SGHAT and CDR2 FQDESV (reference sequence). CDR3 size: 15 residues. The CDR3 nucleotides read TGTGCCAGCAGCTTAAACCCCGGGGCCCCAGAGACCCAGTACTTC. Encoded protein: CASSLNPGAPETQYF.

The rearrangement links TRBV24-1 to TRBJ2-6; D gene unclear. Germline assignment: CDR1 KGHDR and CDR2 SFDVKD. The CDR3 is made up of 12 amino acids. Trimming removed 7 bases at V and 3 bases at J, with 3 bases between. CDR3 in DNA: TGTGCCACCAGGGGTGGGGCCAACGTCCTGACTTTC. It translates to CATRGGANVLTF.

This clonotype was seen a handful of times. The V call is TRBV7-2, the J call TRBJ2-6; D not certain. The CDR3 has 14 amino acids. The germline V gene encodes CDR1 SGHTA and CDR2 FQGNSA. Trimming left V 6 bases short and J 4 bases short, with 10 bases between. The CDR3, as DNA: TGTGCCAGCAGACTTCCCTGGGGGGCCAACGTCCTGACTTTC. Amino acids: CASRLPWGANVLTF.

This clonotype was counted a few times. The chain combines TRBV20-1 with TRBJ1-2; 7 nucleotides line up with TRBD1. The CDR3 is 14 residues long. Trimming took 6 bases from V and 4 from J; bases not matched to a gene: 11. Germline V gene lookup returns CDR1 DFQATT and CDR2 SNEGSKA (reference sequence). CDR3 in DNA: TGCAGTGCACCCGGACAGGCGCATTCCTATGGCTACACCTTC. Translation gives CSAPGQAHSYGYTF.